A selection of T cell receptor beta chains follows, all from one sample in a study of PD-1 blockade in classical Hodgkin lymphoma. TCRdb keeps only in-frame clones here, not all; method: immunoSEQ multiplex PCR. The sample gives some 17,000 clones, around 75% of which show up once; around 2.1% is in the top ten. Here the sequenced sample was CD4+ T cells from blood, taken before the fourth cycle of nivolumab. The receptors derive from a human donor with classical Hodgkin lymphoma. CDR3s include the opening cysteine and the closing phenylalanine or tryptophan. A D gene is named only where the DNA matches it firmly. Clone sizes are given selectively: once, few, many, or a class where the clone is expanded.

v_gene,d_gene,j_gene,abundance,CDR3nt,CDR3aa
TRBV5-1,TRBD1,TRBJ2-5,.,TGCGCCAGCAGCCCTAGCCAGACAGGGCTGGAGACCCAGTACTTC,CASSPSQTGLETQYF
TRBV6-6,TRBD2,TRBJ2-1,.,TGTGCCAGCAGCCGGACTAGCGGGAGTTATGGTGAGCAGTTCTTC,CASSRTSGSYGEQFF
TRBV6-1,.,TRBJ1-6,.,TGTGCCAGCAGCGCTAAACAGGGAAGGGGATCACCCCTCCACTTT,CASSAKQGRGSPLHF
TRBV7-8,TRBD1,TRBJ1-2,few,TGTGCCAGCAGCGTTGACAGGGCCTATGGCTACACCTTC,CASSVDRAYGYTF
TRBV4-3,.,TRBJ2-7,.,TGCGCCAGCAGCCAAGGTGCGTGGTCGACGAGCTACGAGCAGTACTTC,CASSQGAWSTSYEQYF
TRBV7-8,TRBD1,TRBJ2-7,.,TGTGCCAGCAGCCCACGACAGGGGGGTTACGAGCAGTACTTC,CASSPRQGGYEQYF
TRBV27,.,TRBJ1-1,few,TGTGCCAGCAGTTCCCTCGGGGGAGGGGTTGCTGAAGCTTTCTTT,CASSSLGGGVAEAFF
TRBV19,TRBD2,TRBJ2-1,once,TGTGCCAGTAGTGTAGCGGGGTTTACCTACAATGAGCAGTTCTTC,CASSVAGFTYNEQFF
TRBV5-1,.,TRBJ2-2,.,TGCGCCAGCAGCTCCCCGTTTGGAGGGGCAAAATTCACCGGGGAGCTGTTTTTT,CASSSPFGGAKFTGELFF
TRBV7-6,TRBD2,TRBJ2-1,.,TGTGCCAGCACTAACGGGGGGGCGGTTATTGAGCAGTTCTTC,CASTNGGAVIEQFF
TRBV11-3,.,TRBJ2-1,.,TGTGCCAGCAGCTTAGGAGATTTCAATGAGCAGTTCTTC,CASSLGDFNEQFF
TRBV10-3,TRBD2,TRBJ2-5,.,TGTGCCATCAGGGGGGGACTAGAAGAGACCCAGTACTTC,CAIRGGLEETQYF
TRBV5-1,TRBD2,TRBJ2-3,.,TGCGCCAGCAGCCACCAGCGGGGGCGGACAGATACGCAGTATTTT,CASSHQRGRTDTQYF
TRBV5-1,TRBD1,TRBJ1-3,.,TGCGCCAGCAGCTTGGCTCCTCGGGACAGCTCTGGAAACACCATATATTTT,CASSLAPRDSSGNTIYF
TRBV21-1,.,TRBJ1-5,.,TGTGCCAGCAGCAAATCGTCCCAGCATTTT,CASSKSSQHF
TRBV5-1,TRBD2,TRBJ2-3,few,TGCGCCAGCAGCTTGGAGGGAGGGTTTCCAGATACGCAGTATTTT,CASSLEGGFPDTQYF
TRBV2,.,TRBJ1-5,.,TGTGCCAGCAGTGAATTTAATAGCAATCAGCCCCAGCATTTT,CASSEFNSNQPQHF
TRBV5-1,TRBD1,TRBJ2-7,.,TGCGCCAGCGAATGGGACAGGGGCAACGAGCAGTACTTC,CASEWDRGNEQYF
TRBV5-5,.,TRBJ2-5,.,TGTGCCAGCACTCCGCACAGGGCTTCACAAGAGACCCAGTACTTC,CASTPHRASQETQYF
TRBV2,.,TRBJ2-1,once,TGTGCCAGCAGGTCCTCCATGGGCGGTTGGGAGTTCTTC,CASRSSMGGWEFF
TRBV7-8,.,TRBJ1-5,.,TGTGCCAGCAGCTTAGTGTCGGGGCAGCCCCAGCATTTT,CASSLVSGQPQHF
TRBV28,TRBD2,TRBJ2-3,few,TGTGCCAGCAGTTACCTAACTAGCGGGGGGAGGGATACGCAGTATTTT,CASSYLTSGGRDTQYF
TRBV6-5,.,TRBJ2-7,.,TGTGCCAGCAGGGACGGCTACGAGCAGTACTTC,CASRDGYEQYF
TRBV27,TRBD1,TRBJ2-7,.,TGTGCCAGCAGTTTAAGACAGGGTCCCTACGAGCAGTACTTC,CASSLRQGPYEQYF
TRBV12-5,TRBD1,TRBJ2-5,.,TGTGCTAGTGGTCCACAGGGACAGGCGGAGACCCAGTACTTC,CASGPQGQAETQYF
TRBV20-1,.,TRBJ1-1,.,TGCAGTGCCCCGAGTAAAACCAAAGCTTTCTTT,CSAPSKTKAFF
TRBV18,.,TRBJ1-1,.,TGTGCCAGCTCACCACAGGGGGTGAACACTGAAGCTTTCTTT,CASSPQGVNTEAFF
TRBV29-1,.,TRBJ2-5,.,TGCAGCGTTGAAGTTGGAAAAACGGGTGAGACCCAGTACTTC,CSVEVGKTGETQYF
TRBV19,TRBD1,TRBJ1-1,.,TGTGCCAGTAGTCAGACAGGGGAAACTGAAGCTTTCTTT,CASSQTGETEAFF
TRBV7-9,.,TRBJ2-2,.,TGTGCCAGCAGCGTCAACACCGGGGAGCTGTTTTTT,CASSVNTGELFF
TRBV28,.,TRBJ1-2,once,TGTGCCAGCAGTCCAACGACAGACTATGGCTACACCTTC,CASSPTTDYGYTF
TRBV7-2,TRBD2,TRBJ2-7,.,TGTGCCAGCAGCTTGTCCCTAGCGGGAGTTAGCTTCGCCGAGCAGTACTTC,CASSLSLAGVSFAEQYF
TRBV19,.,TRBJ1-5,.,TGTGCCAGTAGTAAGACAGATAATCAGCCCCAGCATTTT,CASSKTDNQPQHF
TRBV6-5,TRBD1,TRBJ2-2,.,TGTGCCAGCAGTTCCCCGGGACAGGGGCACACCGGGGAGCTGTTTTTT,CASSSPGQGHTGELFF
TRBV7-2,.,TRBJ1-2,.,TGTGCCAGCAGCTTAGACGTAACGGGTTTTGACGGTGGCTACACCTTC,CASSLDVTGFDGGYTF